This T cell receptor (beta chain) derives from a study of cytomegalovirus exposure and HLA in healthy donors (TCRdb year 2017). General notes on the study: In an earlier analysis of under 600 of the donors, around 300 Gb of sequence data and some 120 million unique TCR beta sequences from about 180 million T cells were reported. Of the 398 genotyped donors, roughly 85% fell in the genetic ancestry cluster associated with self-reported Caucasian donors. Alongside the repertoire data, information on donor age, sex, ethnicity and CMV serostatus was compiled. Among a few hundred genotyped donors of the cohort, an average of approximately 250,000 unique TCR beta nucleotide sequences were sequenced per donor, 15% to 20% of them non-productive. Several DR-DQ haplotypes were treated as single units for association and clustering because of strong linkage in the cohort. All discovery cohort repertoires had been generated on a single sequencing platform. To predict cytomegalovirus infection status, the study brought together high-throughput TCR immunosequencing, statistical association of individual TCRs with disease status, and machine learning. In a later genetic analysis, genome-wide SNP genotypes for about three fifths of the 666 donors were used, and that subset was treated as a discovery cohort. An earlier analysis of 450 to 750 of the donors used high-throughput TCR beta sequencing to judge whether each TCR beta V gene segment behaved as functional or pseudogenic. Using immunosequencing, the study profiled T cell repertoires from about 650 subjects and related those repertoires to cytomegalovirus serostatus. Class I and class II HLA loci were covered by the typing at four-digit resolution. Rather than using new phenotypic data, the later analysis identified candidate immune exposures from TCR beta sequences and from how often those sequences occurred across donors. A separate validation cohort of 100 to 150 different subjects was used in addition to the roughly 640-subject first cohort. Typing coverage varied by locus: roughly 629-640 donors for A, B, C, DRB1 and DQB1; approximately 500 for DQA1; over 600 for DPA1; 450 to 480 for DPB1. Around 320 gigabases of sequencing data and 70 million to 85 million unique TCR sequences were included in an early release covering roughly 600 HLA-typed donors. The aim of the study was to test whether cataloging public T cell receptors could identify signatures of past pathogen exposure. A later analysis re-examined previously published TCR beta repertoires from several hundred donors and added high-resolution HLA genotyping to investigate patterns of TCR occurrence. Study-level results and caveats: The authors suggested that the approach could potentially be generalized to other disease states and immunological phenotypes. A further reported finding was that TCR beta sequences accurately predicted the HLA-A and HLA-B alleles for most subjects in the first cohort. For the cohort, immune exposure information was limited to CMV serostatus. Because counts were too low, about 18 rarely observed V segments, including chromosome 9 orphons, were left out of the earlier analysis of a few hundred of the donors. In an earlier analysis of 450 to 750 of the donors, most TCR beta V segments appeared in productive rearrangements about 90% or about 30% of the time, broadly matching IMGT annotations. According to a later analysis, most CMV-associated TCR beta chains appeared to be HLA-restricted, and the HLA associations seemed to be driven largely by CMV exposure. Presence/absence analyses assumed roughly uniform sequencing depth across donors, an assumption that may not hold. The classifier was reported to diagnose cytomegalovirus status with high specificity and sensitivity in both the original and validation cohorts. Because some donors lacked HLA typing at each locus, the association tests relied only on the typed subset. Assigning TCR associations to individual alleles was difficult when HLA alleles, especially DR and DQ, strongly co-occurred. Several of the top co-occurrence clusters appeared to be linked to parvovirus B19, influenza, CMV and Epstein-Barr virus, according to a later analysis. A later analysis associated 17,000 or so TCR beta sequences with specific HLA alleles at a false discovery rate of 0.05. A later analysis found that TCR association rates varied across HLA loci, with DRB1 alleles showing the most associated TCRs and HLA-C alleles the fewest. Compared with the approximately 700-donor mean, donors in an Asian-associated ancestry cluster had fewer N-insertions in productive TCRs, according to a later genetic analysis. Compared with equally common non-associated chains, HLA-associated TCR beta chains in a later analysis were more clonally expanded and had lower generation probabilities. Linkage disequilibrium might explain the correlated functional status among segregating V segments, but an unknown experimental factor could not be excluded. Three of the identified cytomegalovirus-associated TCR beta chains were confirmed in vitro to be specific for cytomegalovirus antigens. Most TCR sequences were seen in very few donors, while some public TCRs were found in many individuals. A later genetic analysis associated a missense DCLRE1C variant with V-gene and J-gene trimming of TCR beta chains, and an independent cohort replicated the association. A total of about 180 TCR beta chains were listed by the study as associated with cytomegalovirus. Only TCR beta chains were sequenced in this cohort, and the absence of alpha or paired-chain data limited detectable features. The 87-base-pair reads could not distinguish some IMGT-functional V segments, including TRBV6-2 and TRBV6-3, so those segments were excluded. A group of highly shared sequence variants was considered likely to be a technical artifact of the sequencing pipeline.

The cohort was made up of 666 healthy bone marrow donors. At the time of sampling, every cohort member was nominally healthy, though immune exposures that went unrecorded were likely present. The donor was CMV seropositive and belonged to the group of around 300 seropositive cohort members. Each donor provided a peripheral blood sample, and peripheral blood mononuclear cells were used for TCR beta sequencing. Genomic DNA was extracted from the blood cell samples with the Qiagen DNeasy Blood Extraction Kit. Comments on this clone: The clone's antigen remains unknown. No quality values exist for individual bases; no much larger clone is one base distant.

Libraries were constructed by the immunoSEQ multiplex PCR assay. For the multiplex PCR, a mixture combining 60 forward primers for TCR Vbeta segments and 13 reverse primers for TCR Jbeta segments was used. Amplification of the CDR3 region of rearranged TCR beta genes was performed with a multiplex PCR assay on genomic DNA. The amplified TCR beta libraries were sequenced on the Illumina HiSeq System as 87-base-pair reads. In the original analysis: A later analysis counted some 80 million unique TCR beta chains across the 550 to 800 repertoires, and 10 million to 11 million of these chains were shared by at least two donors. A nearest-neighbor algorithm error-corrected the raw reads and collapsed the reads into unique sequences, merging closely related sequences to remove PCR and sequencing errors. To assign V, D and J gene segments, CDR3 sequences were aligned to IMGT reference sequences. For a sequence to be retained, at least a six-nucleotide match to both a V gene segment and a J gene segment was required. A rearrangement counted as productive if the CDR3 had no stop codons and remained in frame with V and J, and every other rearrangement counted as non-productive. CDR3 was defined according to IMGT convention as the region running from the second conserved V-encoded cysteine to the conserved J-encoded phenylalanine. The earlier analysis of about 640 of the donors excluded any sequence lacking an unambiguous match to a single V gene segment. In an earlier analysis of several hundred of the donors, V segments were called functional above 56.7% productive rearrangements and were called segregating when the between-donor standard deviation exceeded 5%. A statistical classification framework was built to diagnose cytomegalovirus status from the catalog of TCR beta chain sequences. In a later analysis, TCR nucleotide sequences were compared against IMGT/GENE-DB human TR gene sequences so that V and J genes could be assigned. Using the TCRdist pipeline, a later analysis assigned CDR3 sequences along with most-parsimonious VDJ recombination scenarios. In a later analysis, each TCR beta chain was defined by its CDR3 amino acid sequence together with its V-gene family, and reads lacking a unique V-gene family were excluded. As a way to deal with suspected cross-contamination and a sequencing artifact, a later analysis dropped roughly 620 nucleotide sequences that were highly shared and had low generation probability. For each public chain, a later analysis derived a clonal expansion index from normalized ranks of inferred template counts within each repertoire. Generation probabilities in a later analysis came from a VDJ recombination model fitted to out-of-frame rearrangements, and those results were checked against IGoR. A later analysis scored TCR-TCR, TCR-HLA and TCR-CMV co-occurrence with hypergeometric tests, applying a repertoire-size bias correction to TCR pairs. False discovery rates were estimated in a later analysis by permuting HLA or CMV assignments 20 times. In a later analysis, co-occurring TCRs were grouped using DBSCAN, and TCRdist sequence similarity was added for clustering within HLA-allele-positive subsets. Repertoires with fewer than 30,000 or more than 120,000 public chains, plus five repertoires with anomalous nucleotide sharing, were excluded from co-occurrence clustering. TCRdb re-hosts the immuneACCESS table, in-frame sequences only. Its copies lack some clones; in the studies checked, an unresolved V gene accounts for under half of them, and the cause for the rest is not known. That table supplies the V and J calls and clone size; D and trimming were determined from the DNA. The sample table records about 180,000 clones; roughly 86% of these occur just once. Under 5% of the sample belongs to the ten largest clones.

CDR1 WNHNN and CDR2 SYGVQD were looked up in the germline V gene (reference sequence). The germline ends are 8 bases apart after V is trimmed by 2 bases and J by 9 bases. From cysteine to phenylalanine, the CDR3 is 12 amino acids long. Of all the DNA, just the CDR3 is kept, 36 bases in frame from base 1. Sequencing was carried out using PBMCs. The chain employs TRBV10-1 and TRBJ1-5; a confident D gene designation cannot be given. The TCR sequence derives from a girl between 10 and 17 years old in good health and CMV-seropositive. In nucleotide form, the sequence is TGCGCCAGCAGTGAGAACGGCGGGCCCCAGCATTTT. Its coded protein is CASSENGGPQHF.